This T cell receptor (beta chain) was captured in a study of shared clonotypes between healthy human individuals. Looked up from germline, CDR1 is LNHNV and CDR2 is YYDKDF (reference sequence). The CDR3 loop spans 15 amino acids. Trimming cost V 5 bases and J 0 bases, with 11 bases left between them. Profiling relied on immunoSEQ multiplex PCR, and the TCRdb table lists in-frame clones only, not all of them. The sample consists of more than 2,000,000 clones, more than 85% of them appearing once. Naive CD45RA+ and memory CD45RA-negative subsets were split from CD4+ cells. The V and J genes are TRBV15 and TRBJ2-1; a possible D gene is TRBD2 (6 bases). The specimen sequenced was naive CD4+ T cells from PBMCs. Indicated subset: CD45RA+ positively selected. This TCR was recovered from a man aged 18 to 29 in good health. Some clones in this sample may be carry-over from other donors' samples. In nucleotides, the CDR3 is TGTGCCACCAGCCCAGGGAGGAGCTCCTACAATGAGCAGTTCTTC. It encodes CATSPGRSSYNEQFF.